These T cell receptor beta chains were read from a single sample in a study of vaccination effects on CD4 cells after COVID-19. Measured with immunoSEQ multiplex PCR; TCRdb has only the in-frame clones, and not every one. Of around 33,000 clones listed, over 60% were seen once; the top ten hold approximately 8.2%. These receptors lack a known antigen. The sequenced sample was CD4+ T cells from PBMCs cultured with SARS-CoV-2 spike peptides, obtained after COVID-19 vaccination. All receptors derive from a human donor who received a COVID-19 vaccine. Each CDR3 is given with its conserved first and last residue. A D gene is named only where the DNA matches it firmly. Size tells how often a clone was seen (once, few, many) or the class of an expanded clone, and some rows leave it out.

V gene: TRBV5-1
D gene: NA
clone size: NA
CDR3 length: 16
J gene: TRBJ1-1
CDR3 protein: CASSLRDAESNTEAFF
CDR3 DNA: TGCGCCAGCAGCCTACGGGACGCCGAATCGAACACTGAAGCTTTCTTT

V gene: TRBV6-5
D gene: NA
clone size: few
CDR3 length: 13
J gene: TRBJ1-2
CDR3 protein: CASSYDRNYGYTF
CDR3 DNA: TGTGCCAGCAGTTACGACAGAAACTATGGCTACACCTTC

V gene: TRBV4-1
D gene: NA
clone size: few
CDR3 length: 14
J gene: TRBJ2-7
CDR3 protein: CASRQLAGPGEQYF
CDR3 DNA: TGCGCCAGCAGACAACTAGCTGGCCCGGGGGAGCAGTACTTC

V gene: TRBV4-1
D gene: NA
clone size: NA
CDR3 length: 18
J gene: TRBJ2-1
CDR3 protein: CASSPQGLGAIDYNEQFF
CDR3 DNA: TGCGCCAGCAGCCCGCAGGGCCTGGGAGCGATCGACTACAATGAGCAGTTCTTC

V gene: TRBV11-2
D gene: NA
clone size: few
CDR3 length: 14
J gene: TRBJ2-5
CDR3 protein: CASSFGGPGETQYF
CDR3 DNA: TGTGCCAGCAGCTTTGGGGGGCCGGGGGAGACCCAGTACTTC

V gene: TRBV12-3/TRBV12-4
D gene: TRBD1
clone size: NA
CDR3 length: 13
J gene: TRBJ2-3
CDR3 protein: CASRPTGSDTQYF
CDR3 DNA: TGTGCCAGCAGACCGACAGGGTCAGATACGCAGTATTTT

V gene: TRBV10-3
D gene: TRBD1
clone size: NA
CDR3 length: 17
J gene: TRBJ1-2
CDR3 protein: CAISADRGANPNYGYTF
CDR3 DNA: TGTGCCATCAGTGCGGACAGGGGTGCTAATCCTAACTATGGCTACACCTTC

V gene: TRBV19
D gene: NA
clone size: NA
CDR3 length: 15
J gene: TRBJ1-1
CDR3 protein: CASSIPTASGTEAFF
CDR3 DNA: TGTGCCAGTAGTATTCCTACAGCTTCGGGCACTGAAGCTTTCTTT

V gene: TRBV3-1/TRBV3-2
D gene: TRBD2
clone size: once
CDR3 length: 17
J gene: TRBJ2-2
CDR3 protein: CASSQDRLAGYTGELFF
CDR3 DNA: TGTGCCAGCAGCCAAGATCGGCTAGCGGGATATACCGGGGAGCTGTTTTTT

V gene: TRBV2
D gene: NA
clone size: NA
CDR3 length: 14
J gene: TRBJ2-2
CDR3 protein: CARSGAGSTGELFF
CDR3 DNA: TGTGCCAGAAGCGGTGCAGGAAGCACCGGGGAGCTGTTTTTT

V gene: TRBV18
D gene: NA
clone size: once
CDR3 length: 15
J gene: TRBJ2-3
CDR3 protein: CASSAVRVSTDTQYF
CDR3 DNA: TGTGCCAGCTCAGCGGTACGGGTAAGCACAGATACGCAGTATTTT

V gene: TRBV10-1
D gene: NA
clone size: few
CDR3 length: 12
J gene: TRBJ2-2
CDR3 protein: CASSLNTGELFF
CDR3 DNA: TGCGCCAGCAGTCTAAACACCGGGGAGCTGTTTTTT

V gene: TRBV12-3/TRBV12-4
D gene: TRBD1
clone size: NA
CDR3 length: 13
J gene: TRBJ1-4
CDR3 protein: CASKGQGDEKLFF
CDR3 DNA: TGTGCCAGCAAGGGACAGGGTGATGAAAAACTGTTTTTT

V gene: TRBV18
D gene: NA
clone size: NA
CDR3 length: 14
J gene: TRBJ2-7
CDR3 protein: CASSPRGSAYEQYF
CDR3 DNA: TGTGCCAGCTCACCACGAGGGTCCGCCTACGAGCAGTACTTC

V gene: TRBV3-1/TRBV3-2
D gene: NA
clone size: few
CDR3 length: 16
J gene: TRBJ1-6
CDR3 protein: CASSQDGGGSNSPLHF
CDR3 DNA: TGTGCCAGCAGCCAAGATGGAGGGGGTTCGAATTCACCCCTCCACTTT

V gene: TRBV27
D gene: TRBD1
clone size: once
CDR3 length: 17
J gene: TRBJ2-6
CDR3 protein: CASSVRDRPSGANVLTF
CDR3 DNA: TGTGCCAGCAGTGTCCGGGACAGGCCCTCTGGGGCCAACGTCCTGACTTTC

V gene: TRBV19
D gene: NA
clone size: NA
CDR3 length: 18
J gene: TRBJ2-1
CDR3 protein: CARMVQGPSYSSYNEQFF
CDR3 DNA: TGTGCCAGAATGGTACAGGGACCCTCATATTCTTCCTACAATGAGCAGTTCTTC

V gene: TRBV3-1/TRBV3-2
D gene: NA
clone size: NA
CDR3 length: 16
J gene: TRBJ2-4
CDR3 protein: CASSQARTGAKNIQYF
CDR3 DNA: TGTGCCAGCAGCCAAGCCCGGACGGGGGCCAAAAACATTCAGTACTTC

V gene: TRBV20-1
D gene: NA
clone size: NA
CDR3 length: 12
J gene: TRBJ1-4
CDR3 protein: CSASSTDEKLFF
CDR3 DNA: TGCAGTGCTAGTTCTACAGACGAAAAACTGTTTTTT

V gene: TRBV6-4
D gene: TRBD2
clone size: NA
CDR3 length: 14
J gene: TRBJ2-5
CDR3 protein: CASSATSGQETQYF
CDR3 DNA: TGTGCCAGCAGTGCGACTAGCGGACAAGAGACCCAGTACTTC

V gene: TRBV5-1
D gene: TRBD1
clone size: NA
CDR3 length: 15
J gene: TRBJ2-3
CDR3 protein: CASTTGTGGTDTQYF
CDR3 DNA: TGCGCCAGCACCACCGGGACAGGGGGAACAGATACGCAGTATTTT

V gene: TRBV9
D gene: NA
clone size: NA
CDR3 length: 15
J gene: TRBJ2-3
CDR3 protein: CASSVWGGNTDTQYF
CDR3 DNA: TGTGCCAGCAGCGTTTGGGGAGGAAACACAGATACGCAGTATTTT

V gene: TRBV7-9
D gene: TRBD2
clone size: NA
CDR3 length: 19
J gene: TRBJ2-1
CDR3 protein: CATPRVTSGGVPSYNEQFF
CDR3 DNA: TGTGCCACCCCGCGAGTGACTAGCGGGGGGGTTCCGTCCTATAATGAGCAGTTCTTC

V gene: TRBV19
D gene: TRBD1
clone size: NA
CDR3 length: 15
J gene: TRBJ2-3
CDR3 protein: CASKSGQGVVDTQYF
CDR3 DNA: TGTGCCAGTAAGTCCGGACAGGGGGTCGTAGATACGCAGTATTTT

V gene: TRBV5-1
D gene: NA
clone size: NA
CDR3 length: 16
J gene: TRBJ2-7
CDR3 protein: CASSLGGAWGKNEQYF
CDR3 DNA: TGCGCCAGCAGCTTGGGGGGGGCGTGGGGCAAAAACGAGCAGTACTTC

V gene: TRBV4-1
D gene: TRBD1
clone size: NA
CDR3 length: 15
J gene: TRBJ2-2
CDR3 protein: CASSHTGGRTGELFF
CDR3 DNA: TGCGCCAGCAGCCACACAGGGGGCAGAACCGGGGAGCTGTTTTTT

V gene: TRBV5-1
D gene: NA
clone size: few
CDR3 length: 13
J gene: TRBJ2-5
CDR3 protein: CASSLQGGETQYF
CDR3 DNA: TGCGCCAGCAGCTTGCAGGGAGGTGAGACCCAGTACTTC

V gene: TRBV7-8
D gene: TRBD2
clone size: once
CDR3 length: 15
J gene: TRBJ2-3
CDR3 protein: CASSFRRGGTDTQYF
CDR3 DNA: TGTGCCAGCAGCTTTCGGCGGGGGGGCACAGATACGCAGTATTTT

V gene: TRBV21-1
D gene: NA
clone size: NA
CDR3 length: 11
J gene: TRBJ1-5
CDR3 protein: CASSSNQPQHF
CDR3 DNA: TGTGCCAGCAGCAGCAATCAGCCCCAGCATTTT

V gene: TRBV2
D gene: NA
clone size: once
CDR3 length: 13
J gene: TRBJ1-1
CDR3 protein: CASAEGSGTEAFF
CDR3 DNA: TGTGCCAGTGCGGAGGGATCGGGCACTGAAGCTTTCTTT

V gene: TRBV3-1/TRBV3-2
D gene: NA
clone size: NA
CDR3 length: 15
J gene: TRBJ1-5
CDR3 protein: CASSNRVLGNQPQHF
CDR3 DNA: TGTGCCAGCAGCAACAGGGTTTTGGGCAATCAGCCCCAGCATTTT